Following are 23 T cell receptor beta chains from one sample sequenced in a study of blood T cell repertoires in COVID-19. Some clones are missing from TCRdb's copy, which holds only in-frame ones; the method was immunoSEQ multiplex PCR. This table holds about 160,000 clones, approximately 80% found once. Sequencing was carried out using peripheral blood. Receptors originate from an elderly woman with active or convalescent COVID-19.

The table lists this clone with a few counts. The CDR3 reads CASNTGGLSYADTQYF. The CDR3 DNA reads TGTGCCAGCAACACAGGGGGCCTCTCCTACGCAGATACGCAGTATTTT. V is TRBV7-2 and J is TRBJ2-3, with 9 bases lining up with TRBD1. V lost 7 bases, J lost 4 bases, and 12 bases stayed unmatched. The germline V gene encodes CDR1 SGHTA and CDR2 FQGNSA. The CDR3 is 16 residues long.

The chain links TRBV19 to TRBJ1-5, with 10 bases identical to TRBD1. CDR3 length equals 13 residues. CDR1 is LNHDA, CDR2 SQIVND, per germline (reference sequence). The V segment lost 5 bases and the J segment 5 bases; nucleotides outside the gene matches: 0. DNA for the CDR3: TGTGCCAGTAGTGGACAGGGGGATCAGCCCCAGCATTTT. This gives the protein CASSGQGDQPQHF.

This sequence joins TRBV27 and TRBJ1-4, with a weak D call TRBD1 (5 bases). Germline CDR1 reads MNHEY; CDR2 reads SMNVEV (reference sequence). V lost 3 bases and J 6 bases, leaving 14 bases between the germline ends. The CDR3 is 15 amino acids. CDR3 sequence: CASSFTGGVDEKLFF. The CDR3 DNA is TGTGCCAGCAGTTTCACGGGGGGAGTCGATGAAAAACTGTTTTTT.

The chain is built from TRBV5-1 and TRBJ2-5, with 15 bases fitting TRBD2. The CDR3 is 16 amino acids. J lost 5 bases, V lost 4 bases, and 6 bases had no gene match. Germline V gives CDR1 SGHRS, CDR2 YFSETQ. CDR3 sequence (DNA): TGCGCCAGCAGCCCCTTGGGACTAGCGGGGGGTGAGACCCAGTACTTC. Amino acids: CASSPLGLAGGETQYF.

The chain couples TRBV15 to TRBJ2-2, with 10 bases fitting TRBD1. Unmatched junction bases numbered 2, after V lost 3 bases and J lost 1 base. Germline loops: CDR1 LNHNV, CDR2 YYDKDF (reference sequence). The CDR3 is 16 amino acids. The DNA of the CDR3 is TGTGCCACCAGCAGGGGGGACAGGGGGAACACCGGGGAGCTGTTTTTT. Protein sequence: CATSRGDRGNTGELFF.

This clone came up once. The chain joins TRBV18 to TRBJ1-5; 7 bases align to TRBD1. Germline V gives CDR1 KGHSH, CDR2 LQKENI. With 6 bases clipped from V and 11 bases from J, the junction kept 16 bases outside the gene matches. The length of the CDR3 is 15 residues. This chain's CDR3 is CASSRSTGENAAQHF. DNA for the CDR3: TGTGCCAGCTCGCGTAGTACAGGGGAGAATGCGGCCCAGCATTTT.

This chain connects TRBV4-3 to TRBJ2-3, with TRBD2 identical over 9 bases. The length of the CDR3 is 17 residues. CDR1 and CDR2 (germline): LGHNA, YSLEER. V lost 0 bases to trimming and J lost 3 bases; unmatched junction nucleotides: 7. CDR3 sequence reads: CASSQDLSGGRTDTQYF. The CDR3 bases are TGCGCCAGCAGCCAAGATCTCAGCGGGGGGCGAACAGATACGCAGTATTTT.

This rearrangement joins TRBV5-4 to TRBJ1-2; weak D call: TRBD1 (6 bases). The ends were cut back, 4 bases at V and 6 bases at J, with 19 bases in the middle. The CDR3 is 15 amino acids. Germline-derived CDR1 and CDR2 are SGHNT and YYREEE (reference sequence). The CDR3 protein is CASSIITGISDGYTF. Written as DNA, the CDR3 is TGTGCCAGCAGCATTATAACAGGGATCTCCGATGGCTACACCTTC.

The chain links TRBV10-3 to TRBJ1-1; D gene uncertain. Trimming left V 0 bases short and J 0 bases short, with 8 bases between. CDR1 is ENHRY and CDR2 is SYGVKD in the germline V gene. This CDR3 comprises 15 residues. The DNA for the CDR3 is TGTGCCATCAGTGAGTCCGGGGTTATGAACACTGAAGCTTTCTTT. Translation: CAISESGVMNTEAFF.

This clone turned up a few times. The same CDR3 is also encoded by other DNA sequences in this sample. The genes are TRBV6-5 and TRBJ1-6, with TRBD1 matching over 7 bases. Germline V gene sequence: CDR1 MNHEY, CDR2 SVGAGI. This CDR3 has 14 amino acids. V lost 6 bases to trimming and J lost 4 bases; unmatched junction nucleotides: 3. CDR3 sequence (DNA): TGTGCCAGCAGGGGGACAGCGTATAATTCACCCCTCCACTTT. It translates to CASRGTAYNSPLHF.

The chain carries TRBV7-9 and TRBJ2-1; no firm D call. Germline V gene data show CDR1 as SEHNR and CDR2 as FQNEAQ (reference sequence). The CDR3 contains 13 residues. With 1 base removed from V and 6 bases from J, the gap between germline ends came to 7 bases. The CDR3 DNA follows: TGTGCCAGCAGCTTAGGGCCCCTCAATGAGCAGTTCTTC. This gives the protein CASSLGPLNEQFF.

The chain is built from TRBV10-1 and TRBJ2-5; 10 nucleotides agree with TRBD1. The CDR3 totals 22 residues. Germline V gene sequence: CDR1 WNHNN, CDR2 SYGVQD (reference sequence). V gave up 2 bases and J gave up 3 bases; unmatched junction bases: 24. The CDR3 DNA sequence: TGCGCCAGCAGTGAGCCCCAACTCCCGGGACAGGGGTGGTTGGAACGTGAAGAGACCCAGTACTTC. Protein sequence: CASSEPQLPGQGWLEREETQYF.

The gene calls are TRBV3-1 (or the pseudogene TRBV3-2) and TRBJ2-7, with D maybe TRBD1 (6 bases). Trimming removed 1 base at V and 2 bases at J, with 9 bases between. CDR1 and CDR2 (germline): LGHDT, YNNKEL (reference sequence). This CDR3 has 14 residues. The DNA for the CDR3 is TGTGCCAGCAGCCAAGGTCAGGGGCCCTACGAGCAGTACTTC. Amino acids: CASSQGQGPYEQYF.

The chain is built from TRBV3-1 (or the pseudogene TRBV3-2) and TRBJ2-4; D is perhaps TRBD1 (6 bases). Trimming stripped 1 base from V and 10 bases from J, with 11 bases between. This CDR3 is 13 amino acids long. CDR1 is LGHDT, CDR2 YNNKEL, per germline (reference sequence). The CDR3 nucleotides are TGTGCCAGCAGCCAAGTCCTAGGGGGAATTCAGTACTTC. It encodes CASSQVLGGIQYF.

This clone was counted between two and nine times. The CDR3 nucleotides are TGTGCCAGCAGCTACGGACAGATGAACACTGAAGCTTTCTTT. It specifies CASSYGQMNTEAFF. This rearrangement joins TRBV5-8 to TRBJ1-1, with D possibly being TRBD1 (6 bases). The V end lost 3 bases, the J end lost 0 bases, and 9 bases lay between the germline ends. The CDR3 totals 14 residues. Germline CDR1 reads SGHTS; CDR2 reads YDEGEE.

J is TRBJ2-7 and V is TRBV19, with 11 bases that match TRBD1. Looked up from germline, CDR1 is LNHDA and CDR2 is SQIVND (reference sequence). The CDR3 length is 15 residues. V lost 3 bases to trimming and J lost 6 bases; unmatched junction nucleotides: 7. The CDR3 sequence is CASSIRGQGAGEQYF. CDR3 nucleotides: TGTGCCAGTAGTATTCGTGGACAGGGGGCGGGCGAGCAGTACTTC.

The rearrangement uses TRBV11-2 and TRBJ1-1; possibly TRBD1 for D (6 bases). Germline V lookup: CDR1 SGHAT, CDR2 FQNNGV. Trimming stripped 5 bases from V and 5 bases from J, with 15 bases between. The CDR3 totals 14 residues. The CDR3 DNA is TGTGCCAGCAGCACACAGGGTTTGGGGACTGAAGCTTTCTTT. Translated: CASSTQGLGTEAFF.

The rearrangement uses TRBV29-1 and TRBJ1-4; no clear D gene. This CDR3 contains 13 residues. Germline assignment: CDR1 SQVTM and CDR2 ANQGSEA. The V end was cut by 2 bases, the J end by 4 bases, with 8 bases between. The CDR3 loop is CSVESLVNEKLFF. For the CDR3, the DNA is TGCAGCGTTGAAAGTCTAGTTAATGAAAAACTGTTTTTT.

The J gene is TRBJ2-3, the V gene TRBV5-8; 9 positions agree with TRBD2. J was trimmed by 7 bases and V by 5 bases; bases with no gene match: 11. CDR1 SGHTS and CDR2 YDEGEE come from the germline V gene. The CDR3 loop spans 15 amino acids. In DNA, the CDR3 is TGTGCCAGCAGGGGACGGACTAGCGTGGTAAATACGCAGTATTTT. Encoded protein: CASRGRTSVVNTQYF.

This chain uses TRBV7-2 with TRBJ2-7; TRBD1 might be the D (5 bases). Trimming cost V 3 bases and J 4 bases, with 16 bases left between them. This CDR3 spans 15 amino acids. The germline V gene has CDR1 SGHTA and CDR2 FQGNSA. The CDR3 reads CASSFRQLQGYEQYF. CDR3 nucleotides: TGTGCCAGCAGCTTTAGACAGTTACAAGGATACGAGCAGTACTTC.

About this clone: At one of its ends the junction is not consistent with the germline gene, which may arise from a read error. The chain employs TRBV11-2 and TRBJ1-2, with 8 bases identical to TRBD1. This CDR3 has 15 amino acids. From germline, CDR1 is SGHAT and CDR2 FQNNGV. This CDR3 reads CASTLDRGYFYGYTF. The CDR3 DNA reads as TGTGCCAGCACCTTAGACAGGGGCTATTTCTATGGCTACACCTTC.

This clone showed up many times. Other nucleotide sequences from this sample produce the same CDR3. The V call is TRBV5-4, the J call TRBJ2-1; unclear D gene. Germline CDR1 and CDR2: SGHNT and YYREEE (reference sequence). The CDR3 covers 12 residues. V was clipped by 0 bases and J by 9 bases, with 7 bases between them. The CDR3 loop reads CASSLDSGEQFF. The CDR3 DNA sequence: TGTGCCAGCAGCTTGGATTCGGGTGAGCAGTTCTTC.

This clone turned up a few times. This sequence joins TRBV3-1 (or the pseudogene TRBV3-2) and TRBJ1-5; TRBD1 might be the D (5 bases). Trimming cost V 4 bases and J 4 bases, with 14 bases left between them. This CDR3 is 15 amino acids long. Germline CDR1 reads LGHDT; CDR2 reads YNNKEL (reference sequence). The CDR3 loop reads CASSPSTGGNQPQHF. In nucleotides, the CDR3 is TGTGCCAGCAGCCCCTCCACGGGGGGTAATCAGCCCCAGCATTTT.